Below are 27 T cell receptor beta chains sequenced from a single sample in a study of blood T cells in healthy people across ages. Primers used in a second PCR of roughly 6 to 11 cycles were a sample-barcoded 5' primer and a J-beta primer mix. A single record per CDR3 protein comes from TCRdb applying MiXCR to the 5' RACE reads. The table lists 450,000 to 700,000 distinct CDR3 sequences, 25% to 30% of them singletons. Sequencing was carried out using blood. The origin of the receptors is a woman in her 70s in good health.

This clonotype was picked up many times. J is TRBJ2-5 and V is TRBV29-1; 7 bases match TRBD1. CDR1 is SQVTM, CDR2 ANQGSEA, per germline. With 6 bases clipped from V and 5 bases from J, the junction kept 6 bases outside the gene matches. The length of the CDR3 is 12 residues. The CDR3 DNA follows: TGCAGCGTAACACAGGGGACGGAGACCCAGTACTTC. Protein product: CSVTQGTETQYF.

This clonotype has more than one count but fewer than ten. The J gene is TRBJ2-7, the V gene TRBV29-1; D might be TRBD1 (5 bases). The CDR3 sequence is 13 residues long. The germline V and J ends were trimmed by 3 bases and 2 bases, with 11 bases remaining between them. Germline CDR1 SQVTM, CDR2 ANQGSEA. The DNA for the CDR3 is TGCAGCGTTGACACAGGCCCTCCCTACGAGCAGTACTTC. Translating gives CSVDTGPPYEQYF.

The rearrangement uses TRBV20-1 and TRBJ2-3, with TRBD2 identical over 10 bases. The ends lost 2 bases at V and 1 base at J; junction bases unmatched: 3. The CDR3 totals 15 residues. Per the germline V gene, CDR1 is DFQATT and CDR2 is SNEGSKA (reference sequence). DNA of the CDR3: TGCAGTGCTAGATCGAGCGGGGGGGGCACAGATACGCAGTATTTT. Amino acid sequence: CSARSSGGGTDTQYF.

The chain is built from TRBV20-1 and TRBJ2-3; D is unclear. The CDR3 runs to 16 residues. Deletions cut 0 bases from V and 0 bases from J, with 13 bases between. Germline CDR1 DFQATT, CDR2 SNEGSKA (reference sequence). Written as DNA, the CDR3 is TGCAGTGCTAGAGATCCCCTCGGGCCGAGCACAGATACGCAGTATTTT. Amino acids: CSARDPLGPSTDTQYF.

The gene calls are TRBV9 and TRBJ1-1; a possible D gene is TRBD1 (6 bases). The CDR3 extends over 14 amino acids. Per germline, CDR1 SGDLS and CDR2 YYNGEE. Trimming left V 0 bases short and J 1 base short, with 7 bases between. The CDR3 nucleotides are TGTGCCAGCAGCGTAGTGGGACAGAACACTGAAGCTTTCTTT. Amino acids: CASSVVGQNTEAFF. The full variable domain, in which reference TRBV9 and TRBJ1-1 provide the parts outside the CDR3, is DSGVTQTPKHLITATGQRVTLRCSPRSGDLSVYWYQQSLDQGLQFLIQYYNGEERAKGNILERFSAQQFPDLHSELNLSSLELGDSALYFCASSVVGQNTEAFFGQGTRLTVV.

V and J are TRBV9 and TRBJ2-3, with D perhaps matching TRBD2 (5 bases). CDR1 is SGDLS, CDR2 YYNGEE, per germline. Trimming left V 0 bases short and J 2 bases short, with 10 bases between. This CDR3 has 15 amino acids. This chain's CDR3 is CASSVVSAVTDTQYF. DNA of the CDR3: TGTGCCAGCAGCGTAGTTAGCGCGGTCACAGATACGCAGTATTTT.

This clonotype was seen just once. The chain carries TRBV4-3 and TRBJ2-7; D remains ambiguous. Trimming removed 1 base from V and 0 bases from J, with 4 bases in between. Germline CDR1 reads LGHNA; CDR2 reads YSLEER. CDR3 size: 13 residues. CDR3 residues: CASSQADSYEQYF. DNA for the CDR3: TGCGCCAGCAGCCAAGCAGACTCCTACGAGCAGTACTTC.

The genes are TRBV15 and TRBJ2-2; D may match TRBD1 or TRBD2 (5 bases each). The V end lost 3 bases, the J end lost 7 bases, and 15 bases lay between the germline ends. CDR3 length equals 15 residues. Germline CDR1 reads LNHNV; CDR2 reads YYDKDF (reference sequence). The chain's CDR3 is CATSSWGSRNGELFF. The CDR3 DNA sequence: TGTGCCACCAGCAGTTGGGGGTCGAGAAACGGGGAGCTGTTTTTT.

The chain has TRBV6-2 or TRBV6-3 and TRBJ2-5; TRBD2 matches at 8 bases. V gave up 6 bases and J gave up 5 bases; unmatched junction bases: 8. The germline gives CDR1 MNHEY, CDR2 SVGEGT. This CDR3 region has 14 residues. The CDR3 is CASRSGGAGETQYF. The CDR3, as DNA: TGTGCCAGCAGATCCGGGGGGGCCGGCGAGACCCAGTACTTC.

This clonotype was counted a few times. The rearrangement joins TRBV20-1 to TRBJ1-1; tentative D call: TRBD1 (6 bases). This CDR3 has 14 residues. Germline-derived CDR1 and CDR2 are DFQATT and SNEGSKA (reference sequence). V gave up 5 bases and J gave up 4 bases, with 17 bases separating them. The CDR3: CSAGVGGGSTEAFF. The CDR3 coding sequence is TGCAGTGCTGGAGTGGGAGGGGGTAGCACTGAAGCTTTCTTT.

The chain recombines TRBV12-3 or TRBV12-4 with TRBJ2-1, with D possibly being TRBD1 (6 bases). The J call could be wrong; TRBJ2-7 is a better fit for the DNA end. The CDR3 has 13 residues. The DNA for the CDR3 is TGTGCCAGCAGCCTACAGGGAACACACGAGCAGTACTTC. Translating gives CASSLQGTHEQYF.

This clonotype occurred a few times. The chain combines TRBV20-1 with TRBJ2-1; weak D call: TRBD1 (5 bases). Germline-derived CDR1 and CDR2 are DFQATT and SNEGSKA (reference sequence). V lost 0 bases to trimming and J lost 6 bases, with 12 bases between them. The CDR3 totals 14 residues. Written as DNA, the CDR3 is TGCAGTGCTAGAGATCTAATAGGGGCCAATGAGCAGTTCTTC. Translation gives CSARDLIGANEQFF.

This CDR3 is CSVDLNSGNTIYF. CDR3 nucleotides: TGCAGCGTTGACCTCAATTCCGGAAACACCATATATTTT. The chain couples TRBV29-1 to TRBJ1-3; no clear D. Trimming removed 3 bases at V and 4 bases at J, with 10 bases between. Germline CDR1 is SQVTM and CDR2 is ANQGSEA. The CDR3 contains 13 residues.

Of note for this clonotype: At one end, the junction sequence differs from germline, possibly due to a read error. V gene TRBV27 combines with J gene TRBJ2-4; possibly TRBD1 for D (5 bases). The germline V gene encodes CDR1 MNHEY and CDR2 SMNVEV (reference sequence). The CDR3 runs to 15 residues. This chain's CDR3 is CVSSPDTLAKNIQYF. DNA for the CDR3: TGTGTCAGCAGTCCGGACACCCTAGCCAAAAACATTCAGTACTTC.

This clonotype was recorded a few times. J is TRBJ1-4 and V is TRBV20-1, with D perhaps matching TRBD1 (5 bases). The germline CDR1 and CDR2 sequences are DFQATT and SNEGSKA (reference sequence). The V and J ends lost 5 bases and 8 bases respectively, with 15 bases between them. The length of the CDR3 is 13 residues. The CDR3 loop is CSAVGGSGEKLFF. The CDR3 DNA is TGCAGTGCTGTGGGGGGTTCAGGCGAAAAACTGTTTTTT.

The chain recombines TRBV9 with TRBJ1-1; 9 nucleotides align to TRBD1. This CDR3 region has 14 residues. V was pared by 5 bases and J by 4 bases, with 6 bases of the junction left unmatched. Germline CDR1 reads SGDLS; CDR2 reads YYNGEE. CDR3 coding DNA: TGTGCCAGCAGTAAACAGGGGGCTGGCACTGAAGCTTTCTTT. It codes for CASSKQGAGTEAFF.

This chain's CDR3 is CASSLTGFYNEQFF. Here the CDR3 DNA reads TGTGCCAGCAGTTTAACCGGCTTCTACAATGAGCAGTTCTTC. The chain joins TRBV27 to TRBJ2-1; D not resolved. The germline CDR1 and CDR2 sequences are MNHEY and SMNVEV (reference sequence). CDR3 length: 14 amino acids. V shed 2 bases and J shed 3 bases, with 8 bases lying between them.

This rearrangement joins TRBV4-3 to TRBJ2-5; D is unclear. The J call could be wrong; TRBJ2-1 is a better fit for the DNA end. The CDR3 is made up of 13 amino acids. The V gene's germline CDR1 is LGHNA and CDR2 YSLEER. The CDR3 spells CASSQDQLREQFF. DNA for the CDR3: TGCGCCAGCAGCCAAGATCAGCTAAGGGAGCAGTTCTTC.

This chain connects TRBV18 to TRBJ2-4; D may be TRBD1 (6 bases). The germline gives CDR1 KGHSH, CDR2 LQKENI. Trimming stripped 1 base from V and 0 bases from J, with 10 bases between. This CDR3 has 16 residues. The CDR3 nucleotides are TGTGCCAGCTCACCACAGGGACAATTAGCCAAAAACATTCAGTACTTC. Translated, it gives CASSPQGQLAKNIQYF.

This clonotype was seen just once. The chain employs TRBV7-3 and TRBJ2-1; tentatively, D is TRBD1 (5 bases). The length of the CDR3 is 14 residues. CDR1 and CDR2 from the germline V gene are SGHTA and FQGTGA. The ends were cut back, 1 base at V and 5 bases at J, with 9 bases in the middle. CDR3 bases: TGTGCCAGCAGCTTAAAATCCAGGGACAATGAGCAGTTCTTC. It yields the protein CASSLKSRDNEQFF.

This clonotype was picked up a small number of times. The V gene is TRBV6-5, the J gene TRBJ2-1, with 10 bases aligning to TRBD1. This CDR3 spans 14 amino acids. Germline V lookup: CDR1 MNHEY, CDR2 SVGAGI. V was pared by 4 bases and J by 7 bases, with 4 bases of the junction left unmatched. The CDR3 coding sequence is TGTGCCAGCAGTTTGGGACAGGGGAATAATGAGCAGTTCTTC. Encoded protein: CASSLGQGNNEQFF.

The chain combines TRBV20-1 with TRBJ1-4; the match to TRBD1 covers 8 bases. This CDR3 spans 15 amino acids. CDR1 and CDR2 from the germline V gene are DFQATT and SNEGSKA (reference sequence). The ends lost 0 bases at V and 7 bases at J; junction bases unmatched: 7. The CDR3, as DNA: TGCAGTGCTAGAGATCCCCAGGGGGCGGGTGAAAAACTGTTTTTT. The encoded protein is CSARDPQGAGEKLFF.

The chain uses TRBV20-1 and TRBJ2-7; D is uncertain. From germline, CDR1 is DFQATT and CDR2 SNEGSKA (reference sequence). The CDR3 has 12 amino acids. The ends were cut back, 4 bases at V and 3 bases at J, with 10 bases in the middle. DNA for the CDR3: TGCAGTGCTAACGCAAACAACTACGAGCAGTACTTC. Its translation: CSANANNYEQYF.

This clonotype was seen many times. V usage is TRBV5-1 and J usage is TRBJ2-6; 9 bases match TRBD2. Germline loops: CDR1 SGHRS, CDR2 YFSETQ. V lost 3 bases and J lost 0; bases outside the gene matches: 7. This CDR3 has 18 residues. CDR3 amino acids: CASSSKAGGSSGANVLTF. CDR3 DNA sequence: TGCGCCAGCAGCTCAAAAGCGGGGGGCTCCTCTGGGGCCAACGTCCTGACTTTC.

This clonotype was seen once. The rearrangement links TRBV20-1 to TRBJ1-4; D gene unclear. The CDR3 has 12 residues. Looked up from germline, CDR1 is DFQATT and CDR2 is SNEGSKA (reference sequence). Trimming cost V 6 bases and J 4 bases, with 9 bases left between them. DNA for the CDR3: TGCAGTGCCGGGCAGCTTAATGAAAAACTGTTTTTT. This codes for CSAGQLNEKLFF.

This clonotype was picked up many times. The genes are TRBV4-2 and TRBJ1-4; 12 nucleotides line up with TRBD1. The CDR3 covers 17 residues. Germline V gene lookup returns CDR1 LGHNA and CDR2 YNFKEQ. The junction had 7 bases not matched to a gene; V was cut back by 4 bases and J by 4 bases. CDR3 protein: CASSRGQGAPNNEKLFF. For the CDR3, the DNA is TGTGCCAGCAGCCGGGGACAGGGGGCGCCGAATAATGAAAAACTGTTTTTT.

As to this clonotype: The junction differs from germline at one of its ends, possibly a read error. The V and J genes are TRBV3-1 and TRBJ2-5; D may be TRBD1 (5 bases). The germline V gene has CDR1 LGHDT and CDR2 YNNKEL (reference sequence). The CDR3 contains 17 residues. The CDR3: CASSHDPFDSRQETRYF. In DNA, the CDR3 is TGTGCCAGCAGCCACGACCCATTTGACAGCCGTCAAGAGACCCGGTACTTC.